The rows below give T cell receptor beta chains drawn from one sample of a study of blood T cell repertoires in COVID-19. Generated by immunoSEQ multiplex PCR, the TCRdb table keeps only in-frame clones and is missing some. The table has approximately 100,000 clones, approximately 70% seen once. Sequenced input: peripheral blood. These receptors were collected from an older man with acute or convalescent COVID-19. Each CDR3 is given without its conserved first and last residue. Fields, in order: V gene, J gene, CDR3 protein.

TRBV19	TRBJ2-2	ASSIRGNTGELF
TRBV7-6	TRBJ1-6	ASSLGQGASSPLH
TRBV28	TRBJ2-7	ASSRDTEQY
TRBV7-8	TRBJ2-3	ASTFPYRGQVGSGSTDTQY
TRBV6-5	TRBJ1-1	ASSPLRERNTEAF
TRBV5-1	TRBJ2-6	ASSPDTSGANVLT
TRBV24-1	TRBJ2-7	ATSDLYEQY
TRBV5-1	TRBJ2-7	ASSSAGLEQY
TRBV7-2	TRBJ2-1	ASSALAGAYNEQF
TRBV27	TRBJ1-5	ASSFAGNQPQH
TRBV28	TRBJ2-7	ASLTSSPYEQY
TRBV28	TRBJ2-7	ASSVGGRAYEQY
TRBV4-1	TRBJ1-2	ASSQVMGQNYGYT
TRBV7-2	TRBJ2-2	ASSSRGGATGELF
TRBV2	TRBJ2-2	ASSARGGSRELF